The rows below give T cell receptor beta chains drawn from one sample of a study of T cells of healthy individuals. MiXCR was run by TCRdb on the 5' RACE reads, yielding one entry per CDR3 protein. The data contain 60,000 to 70,000 distinct CDR3 sequences, about a sixth of them singletons. The receptor set was obtained from a human donor in good health. CDR3s include the opening cysteine and the closing phenylalanine or tryptophan. The order of the fields is J gene, clone size, D gene, V gene, CDR3 DNA, CDR3 protein. A D gene is named only where the DNA matches it firmly. Where a row states a size, it is once, few, many or the class of an expanded clone; other rows omit it.

>TRBJ2-1|-|-|TRBV7-9
TGTGCCAGCAGCTTAGTGATATATGAGCAGTTCTTC
CASSLVIYEQFF
>TRBJ2-3|many|-|TRBV10-3
TGTGCCATCAGTCCGGCGGTTAGCACAGATACGCAGTATTTT
CAISPAVSTDTQYF
>TRBJ2-1|-|-|TRBV5-1
TGCGCCAGCAGCTTCGGGTATCGCAATGAGCAGTTCTTC
CASSFGYRNEQFF
>TRBJ1-2|few|-|TRBV7-8
TGTGCCAGCAGCTTAGAGGGGGTTGGCAGGGGCTATGGCTACACCTTC
CASSLEGVGRGYGYTF
>TRBJ1-1|-|-|TRBV5-1
TGCGCCAGCGGCTCGGGGGGGAGAGCTTTCTTT
CASGSGGRAFF
>TRBJ2-3|few|-|TRBV20-1
TGCAGTGCTAGAAATCCAGACAGCACAGATACGCAGTATTTT
CSARNPDSTDTQYF
>TRBJ2-7|few|TRBD2|TRBV6-5
TGTGCCAGCAGTCAGGGACTAGCGAACTCCTACGAGCAGTACTTC
CASSQGLANSYEQYF
>TRBJ2-1|-|-|TRBV28
TGTGCCAGCAGTTTAGGGGGTCGGGAGCAGTTCTTC
CASSLGGREQFF
>TRBJ2-1|-|TRBD2|TRBV10-3
TGTGCCATCGATGTTACCGGGACTAGAGACCTTGAGCAGTTCTTC
CAIDVTGTRDLEQFF
>TRBJ2-4|few|-|TRBV27
TGTGCCAGCAGTTTGTCGGGTGTAGAAAACATTCAGTACTTC
CASSLSGVENIQYF
>TRBJ1-1|many|-|TRBV9
TGTGCCAGCAGCGTAGCCTACGGGACTGAAGCTTTCTTT
CASSVAYGTEAFF